This T cell receptor beta chain was obtained from a study of shared clonotypes between healthy human individuals. A word on this clone: Its antigen is undetermined.

Splitting the CD4+ cells yielded a CD45RA+ naive subset and a CD45RA-negative memory subset. The length of the CDR3 is 17 residues. V was trimmed by 2 bases and J by 0 bases, leaving 16 bases between them. Germline CDR1 and CDR2: GTSNPN and SVGIG (reference sequence). The protocol was immunoSEQ multiplex PCR, while the TCRdb copy is restricted to in-frame clones and leaves out a portion. The data show some 1.5 million clones, roughly 95% seen once. General study results and limits: The sharing of 4.5% to 5.5% of naive CD4 clonotypes was seen across a handful of donors. What naive subsets generally showed was a larger estimated richness than memory subsets showed.

This sequence joins TRBV30 and TRBJ2-2; tentative D call: TRBD1 (6 bases). The sample was naive CD4+ T cells sorted from blood. Subset of the sample: CD45RA+ positively selected. This TCR came from a man aged 30 to 39 in good health. The CDR3 loop reads CAWSLPWNRANTGELFF. In nucleotides, the CDR3 is TGTGCCTGGAGTCTCCCCTGGAACAGGGCGAACACCGGGGAGCTGTTTTTT.